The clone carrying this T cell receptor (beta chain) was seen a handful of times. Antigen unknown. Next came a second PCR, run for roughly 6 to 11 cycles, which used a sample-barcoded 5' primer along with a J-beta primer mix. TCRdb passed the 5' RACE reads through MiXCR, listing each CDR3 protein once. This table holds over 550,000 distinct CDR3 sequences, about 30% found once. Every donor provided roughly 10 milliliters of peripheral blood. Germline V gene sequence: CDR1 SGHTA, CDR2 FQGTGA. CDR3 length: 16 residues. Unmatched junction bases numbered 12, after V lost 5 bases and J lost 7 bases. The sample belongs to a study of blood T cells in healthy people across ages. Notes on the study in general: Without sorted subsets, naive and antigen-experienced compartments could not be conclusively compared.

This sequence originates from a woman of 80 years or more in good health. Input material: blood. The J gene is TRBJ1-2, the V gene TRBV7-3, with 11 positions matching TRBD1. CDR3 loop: CASSPMGQGGASGYTF. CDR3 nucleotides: TGTGCCAGCAGCCCCATGGGACAGGGGGGCGCTAGTGGCTACACCTTC.